This T cell receptor (beta chain) was found in a study of blood T cells in healthy people across ages. This CDR3 region has 13 residues. CDR1 and CDR2 from the germline V gene are MNHNY and SVGAGI (reference sequence). The germline V and J ends were trimmed by 2 bases and 2 bases, with 5 bases remaining between them. Concerning this clonotype itself: Its antigen is not known.

A second PCR of about 7 to 12 cycles used a sample-barcoded 5' primer and a J-beta primer mix. Each CDR3 protein gets one entry after TCRdb re-called the 5' RACE reads with MiXCR. This repertoire shows 1.2 million to 1.5 million distinct CDR3 sequences, around 42% found once; its top ten account for roughly 7.9%. A minimum of 6 micrograms of total RNA was extracted per sample. Study observations and caveats: While age rose, TCR beta diversity per million T cells dropped in a roughly linear way. Strong correlation linked observed beta diversity and percent naive T cells.

The TCR sequence derives from a woman between 18 and 29 years old in good health. Sample: blood. The chain employs TRBV6-6 and TRBJ2-3; D is unresolved. The chain's CDR3 is CASSYPSTDTQYF. DNA of the CDR3: TGTGCCAGCAGTTACCCGTCCACAGATACGCAGTATTTT.